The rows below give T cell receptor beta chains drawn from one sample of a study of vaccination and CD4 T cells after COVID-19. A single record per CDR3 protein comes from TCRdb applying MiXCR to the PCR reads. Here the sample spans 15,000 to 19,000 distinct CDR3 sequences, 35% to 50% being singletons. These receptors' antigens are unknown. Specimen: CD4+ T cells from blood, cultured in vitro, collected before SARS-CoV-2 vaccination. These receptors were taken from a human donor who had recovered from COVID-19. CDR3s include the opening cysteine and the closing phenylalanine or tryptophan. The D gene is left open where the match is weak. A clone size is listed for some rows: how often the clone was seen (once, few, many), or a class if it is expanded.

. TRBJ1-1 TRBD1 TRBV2 TGTGCCAGTGGCCGGGACAGGGAAACTGAAGCTTTCTTT CASGRDRETEAFF
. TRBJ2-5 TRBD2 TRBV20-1 TGCAGTGCTTGGGATAGCGGGAGAGGGGAGACCCAGTACTTC CSAWDSGRGETQYF
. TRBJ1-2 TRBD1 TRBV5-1 TGCGCCAGCAGCTGGACAGGGGAGGATGGCTACACCTTC CASSWTGEDGYTF
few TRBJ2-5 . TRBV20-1 TGCAGTGCTCGAGGTTTGGGGGAGACCCAGTACTTC CSARGLGETQYF
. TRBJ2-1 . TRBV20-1 TGCAGTGCCCCTCGGAAGCCCCCCTACAATGAGCAGTTCTTC CSAPRKPPYNEQFF
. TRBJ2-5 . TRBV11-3 TGTGCCAGCAGCCCCCGCCCTGAGGAGACCCAGTACTTC CASSPRPEETQYF
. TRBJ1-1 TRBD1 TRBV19 TGTGCCAGTAGTATATCATTGGGAGGGGGCGTCGCTGAAGCTCTCTTT CASSISLGGGVAEALF
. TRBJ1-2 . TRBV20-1 TGCAGTGCTAGACTGAGGGGGAATTCGGAAGGCTACACCTTC CSARLRGNSEGYTF
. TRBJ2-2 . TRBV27 TGTGCCAGCAGTCCCTCCGTCCCCGGGGAGCTGTTTTTT CASSPSVPGELFF
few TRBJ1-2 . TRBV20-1 TGCAGTGCTCAGACAGGCGGACGATTGTATGGCTACACCTTC CSAQTGGRLYGYTF
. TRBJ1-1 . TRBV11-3 TGTGCCAGCAGCTCCGATCCGAACACTGAAGCTTTCTTT CASSSDPNTEAFF
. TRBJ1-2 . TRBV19 TGTGCCAGTAGTACGATCCGGGCCGCCGGGGGCTACACCTTC CASSTIRAAGGYTF
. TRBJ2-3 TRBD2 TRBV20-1 TGCAGTGCTAGAGATAACCAGCGGGGGCAATTCACAGATACGCAGTATTTT CSARDNQRGQFTDTQYF
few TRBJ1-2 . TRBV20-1 TGCAGTGCTAGAGATCAAAGGCCGGGAACTCCTAACTATGGCTACACCTTC CSARDQRPGTPNYGYTF
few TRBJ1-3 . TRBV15 TGTGCCACCAGCAGAGACCAGGCTGGTGGAAACACCATATATTTT CATSRDQAGGNTIYF
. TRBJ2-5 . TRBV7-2 TGTGCCAGCAGCCAGGGACTGGCCCAAGAGACCCAGTACTTC CASSQGLAQETQYF
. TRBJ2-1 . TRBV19 TGTGCCAGTAGTATCCTCCGGACACCTTACAATGAGCAGTTCTTC CASSILRTPYNEQFF
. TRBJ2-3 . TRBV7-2 TGTGCCAGCAGCTGGACAAGTCCGGTTACGCAGTATTTT CASSWTSPVTQYF
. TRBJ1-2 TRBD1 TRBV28 TGTGCCAGCAGTCCCGGGGGGACAGAGACCTATGGCTACACCTTC CASSPGGTETYGYTF
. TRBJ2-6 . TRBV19 TGTGCCAGTAGTATCGTGGGCGCTGGGGCCAACGTCCTGACTTTC CASSIVGAGANVLTF